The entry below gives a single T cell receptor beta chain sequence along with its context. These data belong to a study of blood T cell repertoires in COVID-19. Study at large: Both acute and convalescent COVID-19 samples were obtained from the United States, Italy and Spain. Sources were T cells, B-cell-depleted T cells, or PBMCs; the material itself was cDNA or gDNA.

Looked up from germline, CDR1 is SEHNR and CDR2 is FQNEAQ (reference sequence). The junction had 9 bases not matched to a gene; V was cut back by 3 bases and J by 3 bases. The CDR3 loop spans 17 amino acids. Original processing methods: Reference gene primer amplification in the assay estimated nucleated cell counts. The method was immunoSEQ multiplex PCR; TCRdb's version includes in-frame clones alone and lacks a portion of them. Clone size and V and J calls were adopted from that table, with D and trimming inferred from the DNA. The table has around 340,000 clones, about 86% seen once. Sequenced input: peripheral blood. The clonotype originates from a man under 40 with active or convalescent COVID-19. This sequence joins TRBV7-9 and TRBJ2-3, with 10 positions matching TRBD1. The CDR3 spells CASSFRDRGLRTDTQYF. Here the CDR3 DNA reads TGTGCCAGCAGCTTCCGGGACAGGGGCCTCCGGACAGATACGCAGTATTTT.